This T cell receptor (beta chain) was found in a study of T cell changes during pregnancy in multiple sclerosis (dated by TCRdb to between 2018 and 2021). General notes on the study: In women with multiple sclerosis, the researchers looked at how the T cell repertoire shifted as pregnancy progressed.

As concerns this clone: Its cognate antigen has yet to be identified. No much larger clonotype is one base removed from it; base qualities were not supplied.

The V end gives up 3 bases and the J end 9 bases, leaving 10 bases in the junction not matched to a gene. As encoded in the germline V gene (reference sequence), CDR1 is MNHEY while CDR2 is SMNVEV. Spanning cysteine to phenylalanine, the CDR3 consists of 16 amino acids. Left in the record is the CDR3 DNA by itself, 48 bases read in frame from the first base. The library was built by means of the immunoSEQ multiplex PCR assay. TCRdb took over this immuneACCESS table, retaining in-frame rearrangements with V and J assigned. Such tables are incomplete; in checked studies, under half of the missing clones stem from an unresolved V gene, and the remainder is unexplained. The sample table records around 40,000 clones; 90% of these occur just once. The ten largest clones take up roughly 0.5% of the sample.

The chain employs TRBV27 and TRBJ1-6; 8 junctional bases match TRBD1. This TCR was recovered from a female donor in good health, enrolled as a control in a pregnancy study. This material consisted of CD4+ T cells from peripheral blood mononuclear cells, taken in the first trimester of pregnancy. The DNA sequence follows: TGTGCCAGCAGTTTTTCGGGGCAGGGGGCCACTTCACCCCTCCACTTT. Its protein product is CASSFSGQGATSPLHF.